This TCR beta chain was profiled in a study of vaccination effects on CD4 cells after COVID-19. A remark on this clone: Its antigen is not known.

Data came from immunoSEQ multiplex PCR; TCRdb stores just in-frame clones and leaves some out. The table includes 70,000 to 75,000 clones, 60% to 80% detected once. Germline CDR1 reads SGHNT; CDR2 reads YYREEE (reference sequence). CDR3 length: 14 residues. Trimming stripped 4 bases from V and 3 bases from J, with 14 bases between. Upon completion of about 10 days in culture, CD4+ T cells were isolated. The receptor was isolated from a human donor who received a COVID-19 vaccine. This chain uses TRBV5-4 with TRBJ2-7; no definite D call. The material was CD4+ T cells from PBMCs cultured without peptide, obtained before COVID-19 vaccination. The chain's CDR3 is CASSRIPGDYEQYV. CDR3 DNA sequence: TGTGCCAGCAGCCGAATCCCTGGGGACTACGAGCAGTACGTC.